The 9 T cell receptor beta chains below come from one sample, sequenced in a study of post-analysis software for immune sequencing data. Overall study results and limits: Among four or five TRBV segments more frequent in patients than controls were TRBV5-6, TRBV5-1 and TRBV20-1.

The library was made from cDNA and included unique molecular identifiers. TCRdb re-called the PCR reads through MiXCR, storing one row per CDR3 protein. The data hold 800,000 to 950,000 distinct CDR3 sequences, with approximately 53% observed a single time. These receptors lack a known antigen. The sequenced sample consisted of blood. Receptor source: a girl aged 10 to 17 with multiple sclerosis.

The chain is built from TRBV29-1 and TRBJ2-1; 7 bases align to TRBD2. Germline loops: CDR1 SQVTM, CDR2 ANQGSEA. The CDR3 sequence is 14 residues long. The V and J ends lost 6 bases and 0 bases, in that order; junction bases with no gene match: 5. The CDR3 is CSVDVAGSYNEQFF. Here the CDR3 DNA reads TGCAGCGTGGATGTAGCGGGCTCCTACAATGAGCAGTTCTTC.

This chain links TRBV2 with TRBJ2-7; D is unclear. Germline CDR1 and CDR2: SNHLY and FYNNEI. V was cut by 2 bases and J by 7 bases, with 9 bases left in between. The CDR3 is 12 amino acids. Here the CDR3 reads CASSETRREQYF. The CDR3 bases are TGTGCCAGCAGTGAAACGAGACGTGAGCAGTACTTC.

The table lists this clonotype with many counts. The CDR3 nucleotides read TGCAGCGTTGAGGACAGGCCCTACGAGCAGTACTTC. This gives the protein CSVEDRPYEQYF. The chain couples TRBV29-1 to TRBJ2-7; 7 bases map to TRBD1. The CDR3 loop spans 12 amino acids. Germline assignment: CDR1 SQVTM and CDR2 ANQGSEA. Losses at the gene ends were 3 bases for V and 2 bases for J; bases not matched to a gene: 1.

The chain employs TRBV9 and TRBJ2-7; unclear D gene. CDR1 SGDLS and CDR2 YYNGEE come from the germline V gene. This CDR3 region has 13 residues. Trimming removed 4 bases from V and 6 bases from J, with 14 bases in between. The CDR3 sequence: CASSPYGSGEQYF. CDR3 bases: TGTGCCAGCAGCCCCTATGGTTCGGGCGAGCAGTACTTC.

There are a few counts of this clonotype. The gene calls are TRBV20-1 and TRBJ2-1, with 9 bases aligning to TRBD2. The CDR3 sequence is 16 residues long. The ends lost 1 base at V and 13 bases at J; junction bases unmatched: 17. Germline V gene lookup returns CDR1 DFQATT and CDR2 SNEGSKA (reference sequence). CDR3 coding DNA: TGCAGTGCTAGAGCCCGGGCGGGAGGGCTGACCCGATACCAGTTCTTC. Encoded protein: CSARARAGGLTRYQFF.

This clonotype was picked up a small number of times. CDR3 nucleotides: TGTGCCAGCAGCCAACGGAGGTGGTACCAAGAGACCCAGTACTTC. As protein: CASSQRRWYQETQYF. This chain links TRBV5-6 with TRBJ2-5; D perhaps matches TRBD2 (5 bases). This CDR3 contains 15 residues. CDR1 is SGHDT, CDR2 YYEEEE, per germline. Trimming took off 4 bases at V and 0 bases at J, with 13 bases between the two ends.

The V gene is TRBV7-2, the J gene TRBJ2-1; D might be TRBD2 (6 bases). Germline V gives CDR1 SGHTA, CDR2 FQGNSA. CDR3 length: 17 residues. V lost 5 bases and J 0 bases, leaving 17 bases between the germline ends. CDR3 in DNA: TGTGCCAGCAGCCTCCATCCGGGGCGGGGCTCCTACAATGAGCAGTTCTTC. Translated, it gives CASSLHPGRGSYNEQFF.

The rearrangement uses TRBV3-1 and TRBJ2-3; D gene uncertain. The germline V gene encodes CDR1 LGHDT and CDR2 YNNKEL (reference sequence). This CDR3 is 17 amino acids long. Trimming pared 0 bases from V and 0 bases from J, leaving 13 bases between. The CDR3 DNA reads as TGTGCCAGCAGCCAAGATATCGCTATAAGAAGCACAGATACGCAGTATTTT. Its protein is CASSQDIAIRSTDTQYF.

The CDR3 reads CASSLSGGGLSSYNEQFF. In nucleotides, the CDR3 is TGTGCCAGCAGCTTATCTGGAGGTGGACTCAGCTCCTACAATGAGCAGTTCTTC. The rearrangement joins TRBV7-8 to TRBJ2-1; possible D gene TRBD2, 5 bases. The CDR3 spans 18 residues. Germline CDR1 SGHVS, CDR2 FQNEAQ. Trimming removed 2 bases at V and 0 bases at J, with 17 bases between. Variable domain in full (rest from reference TRBV7-8 and TRBJ2-1): GAGVSQSPRYKVAKRGQDVALRCDPISGHVSLFWYQQALGQGPEFLTYFQNEAQLDKSGLPSDRFFAERPEGSVSTLKIQRTQQEDSAVYLCASSLSGGGLSSYNEQFFGPGTRLTVL.